The present T cell receptor beta chain was sequenced within a study of T cell responses to AZD1222 COVID-19 vaccine (dated by TCRdb to 2020 to 2022). General notes on the study: TCR sequencing was performed for about 250 trial participants, of whom some 200 were given two doses of AZD1222 and some 26 were given two doses of MenACWY control vaccine. Trial participants were enrolled by age into subgroups of 18-55, 56-69 and 70-plus years, and around 140, 26 and 57 TCR-sequenced participants, respectively, were included in these subgroups. What the research found in general, with its limitations: In the small 56-69-year group, the increase in depth fell short of significance, most likely because of low power. Conclusions about previously exposed vaccinees were limited because only six or seven AZD1222 recipients were SARS-CoV-2 seropositive at baseline. CD4 TCRs associated with the vaccine covered the entire spike protein, and the dominant responses were in regions 160-218 and 743-854. After two AZD1222 doses, both the breadth and the depth of spike-specific TCRs were significantly higher than at day 0 and than in MenACWY recipients. Reportedly, close to half of the unique spike-specific TCRs recognized epitopes lying outside the regions that are mutated in the B.1.351 and B.1.1.7 variants. Because no samples from the day 14 peak response were available, repertoires could be characterized only after the peak T cell response. Participants were mostly white British and included more females than males, and it was suggested by the authors that clonal diversity may have been underestimated.

Concerning this clone itself: Its antigen remains undetermined. No per-base quality is available; no much larger clone lies one base away.

The CDR3 regions of human TCRbeta chains were analyzed by immunosequencing. In the authors' own workflow: TCRs in the repertoires were matched against a reference library of SARS-CoV-2-specific TCRs that had been generated with the MIRA antigen-specificity platform. Breadth meant the fraction of unique TCRs that were SARS-CoV-2-associated, whereas depth meant the fraction of total T cells that were SARS-CoV-2-associated. Using the MIRA data, each spike-specific TCR was mapped to the spike region that the TCR reacts to and placed in a CD4 or CD8 class. Log10-transformed breadth and depth values were compared by one-way ANOVA with Sidak's multiple comparisons tests. What TCRdb holds here is the immuneACCESS table cut down to in-frame rearrangements. Part of the clones is not present; checked against another copy, under half of the missing clones reflect an unresolved V gene, and the others are unexplained. That table supplies the V and J calls and clone size; D and trimming were determined from the DNA. The sample table records around 150,000 clones; more than 85% of these occur just once. The top ten clonotypes cover approximately 3.4% of the sample.

This specimen's time point label, per the study, means: about 28 days (+/-7) after the second vaccine dose. AZD1222 recipients whose second dose came at about 4 weeks and those whose second dose came at about 12 weeks were combined into one group, since spike-specific TCR depth and breadth did not differ between the two schedules. Samples from vaccinated people were obtained from the UK trials COV001 and COV002, which included a single-blind randomized controlled phase 2/3 trial of AZD1222 (ChAdOx1 nCoV-19) in healthy adults. Trial participant PBMC samples were collected at day 0 and day 28 after the second dose for TCRbeta chain sequencing. The CDR3 contains 16 residues, cysteine and phenylalanine counted. The only DNA kept is the CDR3, 48 bases in frame from the first base. The germline V gene (reference sequence) gives CDR1 as LGHDT and CDR2 as YNNKEL. Relative to germline, V is missing 4 bases and J is missing 9 bases, with 8 bases of the junction outside any gene match.

This clonotype originated in an adult who received the AZD1222 COVID-19 vaccine. Sequenced material: peripheral blood, taken 28 days after the second AZD1222 dose. The receptor chain draws on TRBV3-1 (or the pseudogene TRBV3-2) and TRBJ2-1, and 14 junction bases match TRBD2. The CDR3 corresponds to CASSRMRLAGGVEQFF. The DNA reads as follows: TGTGCCAGCAGCCGAATGCGACTAGCGGGAGGGGTTGAGCAGTTCTTC.